The 21 T cell receptor beta chains presented below share a single source sample, sequenced in a study of OX40 agonist ivuxolimab in advanced cancers. Libraries were constructed by the immunoSEQ multiplex PCR assay. TCRdb carries this immuneACCESS record with in-frame sequences only. Its versions omit some clonotypes, under half of them owing to an unresolved V gene in the studies checked, with the rest unexplained. Recorded for this sample are about 1,200 clones; roughly three quarters of them occurred a single time. Roughly 7.4% of the sample is in the top ten clones. The specimen was obtained in a trial of the OX40 agonist ivuxolimab. All receptors derive from an adult with an advanced solid tumor such as melanoma, head and neck, liver or kidney cancer.

This clone has just one count. The gene calls are TRBV6-8 and TRBJ2-7; D ambiguous. Between the trimmed V and J ends, which lost 7 bases and 2 bases, there was a span of 12 bases. The CDR3 loop spans 13 amino acids. CDR1 is MNHGY, CDR2 SAAAGT, per germline. The CDR3 sequence: CASNLTPAYEQYF. CDR3 DNA sequence: TGTGCCAGCAATCTGACGCCTGCCTACGAGCAGTACTTC.

The gene calls are TRBV11-3 and TRBJ1-1; weak D call: TRBD1 (5 bases). The CDR3 loop spans 16 amino acids. Germline CDR1 is SGHNT and CDR2 is YENEEA. V was trimmed by 3 bases and J by 7 bases, leaving 21 bases between them. Written as DNA, the CDR3 is TGTGCCAGCAGCTTTAAATTAGGACTGCGGGGCGGTGAAGCTTTCTTT. Translated, it gives CASSFKLGLRGGEAFF.

This clone occurred a few times. For the CDR3, the DNA is TGTGCCAGCAGCTCGACCGGTATTTTCCCAGATACGCAGTATTTT. Translating gives CASSSTGIFPDTQYF. The chain employs TRBV11-3 and TRBJ2-3; D is ambiguous. V was cut by 4 bases and J by 4 bases, with 15 bases left in between. The germline V gene has CDR1 SGHNT and CDR2 YENEEA. This CDR3 region has 15 residues.

The CDR3 spells CASQPGQGFRFTYNEQFF. The CDR3, as DNA: TGTGCCAGTCAACCGGGACAGGGATTCAGATTTACCTACAATGAGCAGTTCTTC. The chain employs TRBV6-8 and TRBJ2-1; 9 bases agree with TRBD1. Germline CDR1 is MNHGY and CDR2 is SAAAGT. The CDR3 has 18 amino acids. With V trimmed by 9 bases and J by 2 bases, 17 bases remained unmatched.

V is TRBV6-8 and J is TRBJ2-1; 8 positions match TRBD1. This CDR3 contains 16 residues. V shed 0 bases and J 4 bases; nucleotides not matched to a gene: 5. CDR1 is MNHGY and CDR2 is SAAAGT in the germline V gene. The DNA of the CDR3 is TGTGCCAGCAGTTACTCGGGGACAGGACTTTACAATGAGCAGTTCTTC. It specifies CASSYSGTGLYNEQFF.

The chain links TRBV18 to TRBJ1-4; D unclear. V gave up 3 bases and J gave up 5 bases, with 7 bases separating them. The CDR3 is 13 amino acids. In germline, CDR1 is KGHSH, CDR2 LQKENI. The CDR3: CASSPMENEKLFF. CDR3 nucleotides: TGTGCCAGCTCACCGATGGAAAATGAAAAACTGTTTTTT.

The chain links TRBV18 to TRBJ2-7, with D possibly TRBD1 on 6 matching bases. Per germline, CDR1 KGHSH and CDR2 LQKENI. Deletions cut 3 bases from V and 2 bases from J, with 14 bases between. The CDR3 has 15 amino acids. In DNA, the CDR3 is TGTGCCAGCTCACCCAGAAGGGACAACCCCTACGAGCAGTACTTC. Protein sequence: CASSPRRDNPYEQYF.

This chain joins TRBV6-8 and TRBJ1-4; 7 positions agree with TRBD1. Trimming removed 5 bases from V and 7 bases from J; junction bases left unmatched: 10. The CDR3 has 15 amino acids. In germline, CDR1 is MNHGY, CDR2 SAAAGT. CDR3 protein: CASSAIQGYGEKLFF. Written as DNA, the CDR3 is TGTGCCAGCAGTGCGATACAGGGGTACGGTGAAAAACTGTTTTTT.

The genes are TRBV11-3 and TRBJ1-1, with 8 bases fitting TRBD1. Looked up from germline, CDR1 is SGHNT and CDR2 is YENEEA. This CDR3 has 14 residues. V was clipped by 3 bases and J by 1 base; unmatched bases: 1. The CDR3 loop is CASSFQGANTEAFF. Here the CDR3 DNA reads TGTGCCAGCAGCTTCCAGGGGGCGAACACTGAAGCTTTCTTT.

The chain has TRBV6-8 and TRBJ2-7; unclear D gene. Germline CDR1 and CDR2: MNHGY and SAAAGT. This CDR3 spans 13 amino acids. Between the trimmed V and J ends, which lost 6 bases and 2 bases, there was a span of 11 bases. CDR3 sequence reads: CASSRTLTYEQYF. The CDR3 DNA is TGTGCCAGCAGCCGAACGTTGACCTACGAGCAGTACTTC.

This clone was seen only once. The chain has TRBV18 and TRBJ1-5; D unresolved. With 2 bases removed from V and 4 bases from J, the gap between germline ends came to 6 bases. Looked up from germline, CDR1 is KGHSH and CDR2 is LQKENI. This CDR3 contains 13 residues. This CDR3 reads CASSPGKNQPQHF. The CDR3 DNA sequence: TGTGCCAGCTCACCAGGGAAGAATCAGCCCCAGCATTTT.

The chain recombines TRBV19 with TRBJ1-4; D is perhaps TRBD1 (6 bases). The CDR3 is made up of 14 amino acids. The V and J ends lost 3 bases and 7 bases respectively, with 12 bases between them. The germline CDR1 and CDR2 sequences are LNHDA and SQIVND (reference sequence). The CDR3 DNA follows: TGTGCCAGTAGTATGGTGACAGGTGGTGAAAAACTGTTTTTT. Protein product: CASSMVTGGEKLFF.

The V and J genes are TRBV6-8 and TRBJ2-7; D possibly uses TRBD1 or TRBD2 (5 bases each). The CDR3 spans 15 residues. Germline V gene data show CDR1 as MNHGY and CDR2 as SAAAGT. V lost 4 bases, J lost 4 bases, and 17 bases lay in between. CDR3 protein: CASSSYLEGPYEQYF. For the CDR3, the DNA is TGTGCCAGCAGTTCGTACCTCGAGGGGCCTTACGAGCAGTACTTC.

V and J are TRBV10-2 and TRBJ1-2; D is unresolved. The ends were cut back, 0 bases at V and 6 bases at J, with 8 bases in the middle. Germline V CDR1 and CDR2: WSHSY, SAAADI. This CDR3 is built from 13 residues. CDR3 residues: CASSESGRDGYTF. The CDR3 coding sequence is TGCGCCAGCAGTGAGTCCGGGAGGGATGGCTACACCTTC.

This chain uses TRBV11-3 with TRBJ2-7; D may be TRBD1 (6 bases). The CDR3 length is 16 residues. The germline V gene encodes CDR1 SGHNT and CDR2 YENEEA. Trimming cost V 3 bases and J 11 bases, with 26 bases left between them. CDR3 sequence: CASSFKNRDKGYEEYF. The DNA of the CDR3 is TGTGCCAGCAGCTTTAAGAATCGGGACAAGGGTTATGAAGAGTACTTC.

The gene calls are TRBV11-3 and TRBJ1-2, with D hard to call. This CDR3 region has 14 residues. V dropped 3 bases and J dropped 4 bases, with 12 bases sitting between them. CDR1 is SGHNT and CDR2 is YENEEA in the germline V gene. The DNA for the CDR3 is TGTGCCAGCAGCTTGGGGAAACTTCGCTATGGCTACACCTTC. Translating gives CASSLGKLRYGYTF.

This clone was detected a few times. The CDR3 DNA follows: TGTGCCAGCATGGGGCAGGGGATGAAAAATGGCTACACCTTC. Translation gives CASMGQGMKNGYTF. The chain recombines TRBV6-8 with TRBJ1-2; a possible D gene is TRBD1 (6 bases). CDR3 length: 14 residues. Germline-derived CDR1 and CDR2 are MNHGY and SAAAGT. Trimming removed 7 bases at V and 6 bases at J, with 18 bases between.

The chain uses TRBV9 and TRBJ1-1; unclear D gene. Trimming cost V 4 bases and J 1 base, with 11 bases left between them. Germline CDR1 and CDR2: SGDLS and YYNGEE. This CDR3 comprises 14 residues. CDR3 nucleotide sequence: TGTGCCAGCAGCCCCCGACACCGGAACACTGAAGCTTTCTTT. Residues: CASSPRHRNTEAFF.

This clone was seen once. The chain carries TRBV22-1 and TRBJ2-7. TRBV22-1 is reported as a pseudogene. The CDR3 is 14 amino acids. CDR3 protein: CATSDRTFSYEQYF. The CDR3 bases are TGTGCCACCAGTGATAGGACCTTCTCCTACGAGCAGTACTTC.

This clone appeared a few times. The genes are TRBV6-8 and TRBJ1-1, with 9 bases matching TRBD1. CDR1 is MNHGY, CDR2 SAAAGT, per germline. The trim removed 5 bases at V and 5 bases at J, leaving 3 bases unmatched. The CDR3 loop spans 13 amino acids. In DNA form, the CDR3 reads TGTGCCAGCAGTGCGGACAGGGGTACTGAAGCTTTCTTT. Protein product: CASSADRGTEAFF.

The chain is built from TRBV25-1 and TRBJ2-7; possibly TRBD1 for D (6 bases). The CDR3 length is 13 residues. V was shortened by 5 bases and J by 1 base, with 9 bases between the two germline ends. Looked up from germline, CDR1 is MGHDK and CDR2 is SYGVNS. The CDR3 sequence: CASSPGDSYEQYF. The CDR3 nucleotides are TGTGCCAGCAGTCCAGGGGATTCCTACGAGCAGTACTTC.